The 14 T cell receptor beta chains presented below share a single source sample, sequenced in a study of shared clonotypes between healthy human individuals. The data were produced by immunoSEQ multiplex PCR, yet TCRdb's version contains in-frame clones alone and is incomplete. There are some 1,400,000 clones in the sample; roughly 96% occur only once, and roughly 1.2% lies in the top ten. Sequenced: naive CD4+ T cells sorted from blood. Subset denoted: CD45RA+ positively selected. The receptor source for this set is a man aged 30 to 45 in good health.

This clone is a singleton in its sample. The rearrangement links TRBV18 to TRBJ2-6, with 8 nucleotides matching TRBD2. The CDR3 has 18 amino acids. Losses at the gene ends were 3 bases for V and 3 bases for J; bases not matched to a gene: 10. Germline V CDR1 and CDR2: KGHSH, LQKENI. Here the CDR3 reads CASSPISGEAGGANVLTF. The CDR3 coding sequence is TGTGCCAGCTCACCGATTAGCGGGGAGGCTGGTGGGGCCAACGTCCTGACTTTC.

The chain is built from TRBV14 and TRBJ2-1; possibly TRBD2 for D (6 bases). The germline gives CDR1 SGHDN, CDR2 FVKESK. The CDR3 covers 17 residues. V was shortened by 4 bases and J by 4 bases, with 20 bases between the two germline ends. CDR3 residues: CASSLPPVGGVYNEQFF. CDR3 nucleotides: TGTGCCAGCAGCCTCCCCCCAGTCGGCGGGGTTTACAATGAGCAGTTCTTC. The full variable domain, completed using reference TRBV14 and TRBJ2-1, is EAGVTQFPSHSVIEKGQTVTLRCDPISGHDNLYWYRRVMGKEIKFLLHFVKESKQDESGMPNNRFLAERTGGTYSTLKVQPAELEDSGVYFCASSLPPVGGVYNEQFFGPGTRLTVL.

The chain is built from TRBV7-3 and TRBJ2-1; TRBD2 matches 10 bases. CDR3 length: 17 residues. The germline V gene encodes CDR1 SGHTA and CDR2 FQGTGA. V was clipped by 0 bases and J by 7 bases; unmatched bases: 9. The CDR3 region is CASSLTGLAGVMNEQFF. CDR3 nucleotides: TGTGCCAGCAGCTTAACTGGGCTAGCGGGAGTTATGAATGAGCAGTTCTTC.

In this sample, this clone turned up once. V is TRBV19 and J is TRBJ2-2; possible D gene TRBD1, 6 bases. V was shortened by 5 bases and J by 4 bases, with 11 bases between the two germline ends. Germline V gene data show CDR1 as LNHDA and CDR2 as SQIVND (reference sequence). The CDR3 totals 14 residues. The CDR3: CASSAQGGTGELFF. CDR3 coding DNA: TGTGCCAGTAGTGCACAGGGTGGCACCGGGGAGCTGTTTTTT. The full variable domain, completed using reference TRBV19 and TRBJ2-2, is DGGITQSPKYLFRKEGQNVTLSCEQNLNHDAMYWYRQDPGQGLRLIYYSQIVNDFQKGDIAEGYSVSREKKESFPLTVTSAQKNPTAFYLCASSAQGGTGELFFGEGSRLTVL.

The rearrangement uses TRBV29-1 and TRBJ2-2, with 9 bases matching TRBD2. The CDR3 contains 14 residues. V lost 6 bases, J lost 2 bases, and 4 bases stayed unmatched. CDR1 SQVTM and CDR2 ANQGSEA come from the germline V gene. CDR3 nucleotides: TGCAGCGTATACCTAGCGGGAAACACCGGGGAGCTGTTTTTT. Translated: CSVYLAGNTGELFF.

On this clone itself: This sample also contains other DNA sequences that code for the same CDR3. The chain is built from TRBV7-2 and TRBJ2-1; no clear D. From germline, CDR1 is SGHTA and CDR2 FQGNSA. Deletions cut 5 bases from V and 7 bases from J, with 6 bases between. The CDR3 length is 11 residues. The CDR3 sequence is CASSPSNEQFF. DNA for the CDR3: TGTGCCAGCAGCCCCTCTAATGAGCAGTTCTTC.

The V gene is TRBV7-3, the J gene TRBJ2-1; 10 nucleotides align to TRBD2. The CDR3 runs to 15 residues. The junction had 4 bases not matched to a gene; V was cut back by 5 bases and J by 3 bases. Per the germline V gene, CDR1 is SGHTA and CDR2 is FQGTGA. CDR3 bases: TGTGCCAGCAGCAGGCTAGCGGGAGTCTACAATGAGCAGTTCTTC. It specifies CASSRLAGVYNEQFF.

This chain uses TRBV11-2 with TRBJ2-5; 7 bases fit TRBD1. The CDR3 runs 15 residues. CDR1 SGHAT and CDR2 FQNNGV come from the germline V gene. The trim removed 2 bases at V and 9 bases at J, leaving 12 bases unmatched. CDR3 sequence reads: CASSLWNRGKEAQYF. The DNA of the CDR3 is TGTGCCAGCAGCTTATGGAACAGGGGCAAGGAGGCCCAGTACTTC.

This clone was counted a single time. The DNA of the CDR3 is TGTGCCAGCAGTTCCCCGACAGGGCCTATAGTGACCCAGTACTTC. Encoded protein: CASSSPTGPIVTQYF. The chain has TRBV28 and TRBJ2-5; 7 bases are a match to TRBD1. The germline V gene has CDR1 MDHEN and CDR2 SYDVKM. The CDR3 length is 15 residues. J gave up 7 bases and V 4 bases, and 12 bases lay outside the gene matches.

A note on this clone: Different DNA sequences within this sample yield the same CDR3. The chain employs TRBV18 and TRBJ2-1; 10 bases are a match to TRBD2. CDR3 size: 15 residues. Trimming at V came to 3 bases and at J to 1 base, leaving 0 bases not matched to a gene. Looked up from germline, CDR1 is KGHSH and CDR2 is LQKENI. CDR3 nucleotide sequence: TGTGCCAGCTCACCGACTAGCGGGTCCTACAATGAGCAGTTCTTC. This encodes CASSPTSGSYNEQFF. Based on the CDR3 plus reference TRBV18 and TRBJ2-1, the full variable domain is NAGVMQNPRHLVRRRGQEARLRCSPMKGHSHVYWYRQLPEEGLKFMVYLQKENIIDESGMPKERFSAEFPKEGPSILRIQQVVRGDSAAYFCASSPTSGSYNEQFFGPGTRLTVL.

V gene TRBV5-4 combines with J gene TRBJ2-5; the D is unclear. In germline, CDR1 is SGHNT, CDR2 YYREEE (reference sequence). V dropped 0 bases and J dropped 4 bases, with 13 bases sitting between them. The CDR3 extends over 15 amino acids. CDR3 protein: CASSLGTDRLETQYF. In DNA, the CDR3 is TGTGCCAGCAGCTTGGGAACCGACCGTCTAGAGACCCAGTACTTC.

V and J are TRBV7-8 and TRBJ2-1; D assignment may be TRBD1 or TRBD2 (5 bases each). Germline CDR1 and CDR2: SGHVS and FQNEAQ. CDR3 size: 15 residues. V was clipped by 5 bases and J by 0 bases, with 11 bases between them. This CDR3 reads CASSKRGTSYNEQFF. The CDR3, as DNA: TGTGCCAGCAGCAAGAGGGGTACCTCCTACAATGAGCAGTTCTTC. The full variable domain, its missing parts supplied by reference TRBV7-8 and TRBJ2-1, is GAGVSQSPRYKVAKRGQDVALRCDPISGHVSLFWYQQALGQGPEFLTYFQNEAQLDKSGLPSDRFFAERPEGSVSTLKIQRTQQEDSAVYLCASSKRGTSYNEQFFGPGTRLTVL.

The rearrangement uses TRBV6-1 and TRBJ2-1; D is perhaps TRBD1 (6 bases). The V and J ends lost 7 bases and 4 bases respectively, with 11 bases between them. The germline CDR1 and CDR2 sequences are MNHNS and SASEGT. The CDR3 has 13 residues. The CDR3 sequence is CASTEDRYNEQFF. The CDR3 coding sequence is TGTGCCAGCACCGAGGACAGATACAATGAGCAGTTCTTC.

This clone came up once. The chain is built from TRBV7-9 and TRBJ2-1; TRBD2 might be the D (5 bases). Germline V gives CDR1 SEHNR, CDR2 FQNEAQ (reference sequence). This CDR3 has 15 residues. V was shortened by 3 bases and J by 8 bases, with 17 bases between the two germline ends. CDR3 nucleotides: TGTGCCAGCAGCTTCGCCGCCGGGGTCCGGGATGAGCAGTTCTTC. The encoded protein is CASSFAAGVRDEQFF.